Each of the 15 T cell receptor beta chains below was sequenced from the same sample in a study of blood T cell repertoires in COVID-19 (dated by TCRdb to about 2020). To prepare the library, the immunoSEQ multiplex PCR assay was applied. TCRdb took this table from immuneACCESS and kept in-frame rearrangements with V and J called. Such tables lack part of the clones; where checked against another copy, unresolved V genes explain under half of the gap, and the rest is unexplained. A total of over 200,000 clones appear in this sample, over 70% of them only once. The ten largest account for 3% to 3.5% of the sample. The sequenced sample was peripheral blood. The receptors here all came from a woman aged 80 or over with acute or convalescent COVID-19.

The chain couples TRBV11-1 to TRBJ2-1; 9 positions match TRBD2. With V trimmed by 7 bases and J by 1 base, 5 bases remained unmatched. The CDR3 is 15 residues long. Germline V lookup: CDR1 SGHAT, CDR2 FQDESV (reference sequence). This CDR3 reads CASMTSGASYNEQFF. CDR3 nucleotide sequence: TGTGCCAGCATGACTAGCGGCGCGTCCTACAATGAGCAGTTCTTC.

The chain combines TRBV5-4 with TRBJ2-7; 8 bases are shared with TRBD1. The CDR3 consists of 13 residues. Trimming cost V 5 bases and J 7 bases; bases outside gene matches: 8. CDR1 SGHNT and CDR2 YYREEE come from the germline V gene (reference sequence). CDR3 sequence (DNA): TGTGCCAGCAGGCCGGGACAGGTGGGGGAGCAGTACTTC. It yields the protein CASRPGQVGEQYF.

Comment on this clone: A read error may produce the germline difference seen at one junction end. The chain combines TRBV15 with TRBJ1-1; D not certain. Germline V gives CDR1 LNHNV, CDR2 YYDKDF (reference sequence). This CDR3 is 14 amino acids long. CDR3 in DNA: TGTGCCACCAGCAGAGTAGGCCAAAACAGTGAAGCTTTCTTT. Its translation is CATSRVGQNSEAFF.

The genes are TRBV7-9 and TRBJ1-5; D perhaps matches TRBD1 (5 bases). Germline V lookup: CDR1 SEHNR, CDR2 FQNEAQ (reference sequence). V was clipped by 2 bases and J by 2 bases, with 10 bases between them. The length of the CDR3 is 15 residues. The CDR3 DNA reads TGTGCCAGCAGCTTAACCCAGGGTGGCAATCAGCCCCAGCATTTT. Translated, it gives CASSLTQGGNQPQHF.

The chain has TRBV5-1 and TRBJ1-4; possible D gene TRBD1, 5 bases. The germline V and J ends were trimmed by 4 bases and 7 bases, with 17 bases remaining between them. Germline V gene lookup returns CDR1 SGHRS and CDR2 YFSETQ. This CDR3 is 15 amino acids long. CDR3 sequence (DNA): TGCGCCAGCAGCCAGGGCAGGACGGAGAGTGAAAAACTGTTTTTT. Amino acids: CASSQGRTESEKLFF.

In its sample, this clone was seen once. V and J are TRBV27 and TRBJ2-5; 11 bases align to TRBD1. J was trimmed by 4 bases and V by 6 bases; bases with no gene match: 4. The CDR3 has 14 residues. In germline, CDR1 is MNHEY, CDR2 SMNVEV (reference sequence). The CDR3 sequence: CASRGQGALETQYF. CDR3 coding DNA: TGTGCCAGCAGAGGACAGGGGGCATTAGAGACCCAGTACTTC.

This clone was seen only a few times. The chain is built from TRBV2 and TRBJ2-2, with D tentatively TRBD1 (6 bases). The germline V and J ends were trimmed by 7 bases and 7 bases, with 19 bases remaining between them. The V gene's germline CDR1 is SNHLY and CDR2 FYNNEI. CDR3 length equals 15 residues. CDR3 sequence reads: CASTKTGKRVGELFF. The CDR3 DNA reads as TGTGCCAGCACTAAAACAGGGAAGAGGGTCGGGGAGCTGTTTTTT.

This clone was seen just once. The chain is built from TRBV6-2 or TRBV6-3 and TRBJ2-1; 8 bases are a match to TRBD2. V gave up 6 bases and J gave up 7 bases; unmatched junction bases: 14. The CDR3 length is 16 residues. Germline V gives CDR1 MNHEY, CDR2 SVGEGT. CDR3 nucleotides: TGTGCCAGCAGCTATGAGGTACGGCGGGGGGTTAATGAGCAGTTCTTC. Protein: CASSYEVRRGVNEQFF.

This clone was counted a few times. This rearrangement joins TRBV5-4 to TRBJ2-1; weak D call: TRBD2 (6 bases). The CDR3 is 15 amino acids. V gave up 0 bases and J gave up 9 bases, with 16 bases separating them. Per the germline V gene, CDR1 is SGHNT and CDR2 is YYREEE (reference sequence). The CDR3 sequence is CASSLAPGDAREQFF. The DNA for the CDR3 is TGTGCCAGCAGCTTGGCCCCGGGAGACGCGCGTGAGCAGTTCTTC.

The gene calls are TRBV12-3 or TRBV12-4 and TRBJ1-2; D not resolved. The length of the CDR3 is 11 residues. The V end was cut by 4 bases, the J end by 5 bases, with 5 bases between. The CDR3 DNA sequence: TGTGCCAGCAGTTATCGTTATGGCTACACCTTC. It specifies CASSYRYGYTF.

J is TRBJ1-5 and V is TRBV4-1; TRBD1 aligns across 7 bases. The CDR3 runs to 17 residues. V was pared by 2 bases and J by 2 bases, with 9 bases of the junction left unmatched. In germline, CDR1 is MGHRA, CDR2 YSYEKL. CDR3 sequence: CASSQSYRGVGNQPQHF. The CDR3 coding sequence is TGCGCCAGCAGCCAATCTTACAGGGGCGTAGGCAATCAGCCCCAGCATTTT.

This clone was recorded once. The rearrangement uses TRBV6-5 and TRBJ1-6, with 7 bases that match TRBD1. The CDR3 length is 15 residues. Unmatched junction bases numbered 8, after V lost 6 bases and J lost 6 bases. Germline V gene data show CDR1 as MNHEY and CDR2 as SVGAGI. The CDR3 loop reads CASRSHGQVNSPLHF. CDR3 in DNA: TGTGCCAGCAGGTCACACGGACAGGTTAATTCACCCCTCCACTTT.

This clone was picked up one time. The CDR3 DNA reads TGTGCCAGCAACCCCACAGGGTGGCATGGGACTGAAGCTTTCTTT. It specifies CASNPTGWHGTEAFF. The chain combines TRBV21-1 with TRBJ1-1; the table's D call of TRBD1 was not tested on the DNA. TRBV21-1 is termed a pseudogene. The CDR3 loop spans 15 amino acids.

The rearrangement links TRBV11-1 to TRBJ1-1; tentatively, D is TRBD1 (6 bases). The V gene lost 8 bases and the J gene lost 8 bases, with 21 bases spanning the gap. The CDR3 loop spans 14 amino acids. Germline loops: CDR1 SGHAT, CDR2 FQDESV (reference sequence). The CDR3 DNA is TGTGCCAGCCTCCGGGGGGCCGTCGCGGAAGAAGCTTTCTTT. This encodes CASLRGAVAEEAFF.

This clone appeared a few times. The chain carries TRBV3-1 (or the pseudogene TRBV3-2) and TRBJ1-5, with D perhaps matching TRBD1 (6 bases). Germline values: CDR1 LGHDT, CDR2 YNNKEL (reference sequence). Trimming removed 5 bases at V and 2 bases at J, with 13 bases between. This CDR3 has 15 residues. The CDR3 reads CASSAQGIGNQPQHF. The CDR3 DNA follows: TGTGCCAGCAGCGCCCAGGGGATCGGCAATCAGCCCCAGCATTTT.